The clone carrying this T cell receptor beta chain occurred a few times. Its antigen is unidentified. The length of the CDR3 is 13 residues. Unmatched junction bases numbered 2, after V lost 6 bases and J lost 5 bases. Germline CDR1 is ENHRY and CDR2 is SYGVKD. Researchers report isolating at least 6 million PBMCs per sample. This specimen belongs to a study of blood T cells in healthy people across ages. Looking at the study overall: Using template switching, researchers captured about one barcoded beta molecule for each two T cells.

The authors ran a second PCR of roughly 6 to 12 cycles using a sample-barcoded 5' primer and a J-beta primer mix. A template-switch adaptor that had 12 random nucleotides put a tag on each cDNA molecule. TCRdb reprocessed the 5' RACE reads via MiXCR and lists one record per CDR3 protein. The sample records 1.5 million to 2 million distinct CDR3 sequences, more than 35% being singletons. The study's findings and limits: Long-lived donors had more naive CD4+ cells and higher diversity than aged donors.

The TCR was taken from a human donor in good health. The chain joins TRBV10-3 to TRBJ2-1, with 9 bases aligning to TRBD1. The sequencing sample was made of blood. The CDR3 region has the DNA TGTGCCATCAGATGGACAGGGGACAATGAGCAGTTCTTC. This codes for CAIRWTGDNEQFF.